This TCR beta chain was sequenced for a study of blood T cells in healthy people across ages. Next came a second PCR, run for about 7 to 12 cycles, which used a sample-barcoded 5' primer along with a J-beta primer mix. CDR3-containing paired-end reads numbered at least 2.5 million in each sample. Each CDR3 protein gets one entry after TCRdb re-called the 5' RACE reads with MiXCR. Among approximately 800,000 distinct CDR3 sequences listed, 55% to 75% were seen once. CDR3 length: 19 amino acids. Trimming removed 8 bases at V and 6 bases at J, with 32 bases between. From germline, CDR1 is ENHRY and CDR2 SYGVKD. Worth noting for this clonotype: Its target is unknown.

The study, taken as a whole, reports: Versus aged donors, long-lived donors had higher diversity and more naive CD4+ cells.

In each sample, at least 7 million PBMCs were isolated. The material sequenced was blood. The V and J genes are TRBV10-3 and TRBJ2-1; D may be TRBD2 (6 bases). The receptor comes from a man younger than 40 in good health. The CDR3 protein is CAIGTVTDRSLTKRNEQFF. The CDR3 nucleotides read TGTGCCATCGGGACTGTGACAGATCGTTCCCTTACAAAGCGCAATGAGCAGTTCTTC.